This entry describes one T cell receptor beta chain. Per the germline V gene, CDR1 is LNHNV and CDR2 is YYDKDF (reference sequence). V shed 0 bases and J shed 7 bases, with 12 bases lying between them. The CDR3 consists of 14 residues. The data were obtained in a study of PD-1 blockade in classical Hodgkin lymphoma. Autologous stem cell transplantation was followed by relapse in every patient, and brentuximab vedotin exposure varied. Measured with immunoSEQ multiplex PCR; TCRdb has only the in-frame clones, and not every one. The sample lists about 40,000 clones, about 90% occurring once. Source: peripheral blood mononuclear cells (PBMCs), taken at baseline. This chain connects TRBV15 to TRBJ1-2; D not resolved. The TCR was taken from a human donor with classical Hodgkin lymphoma. Here the CDR3 reads CATSREFVSAGYTF. The CDR3 nucleotides are TGTGCCACCAGCAGAGAGTTTGTGTCCGCTGGCTACACCTTC.